This paragraph reports one T cell receptor beta chain. The antigen is not known. The data were obtained in a study of cytomegalovirus exposure and HLA in healthy donors. Whole-study findings and limits: The listing of 150 to 200 TCR beta chains classed them as cytomegalovirus-associated. Around 18,000 TCR beta sequences were associated with HLA alleles at 0.05 false discovery rate in a later analysis.

PCR involved 60 Vbeta and 13 Jbeta primers. Assay used: immunoSEQ multiplex PCR; TCRdb lists only in-frame clones, some missing. The sample shows 190,000 or so clones, over 75% of them seen only once. What was sequenced was PBMCs. The clonotype originates from a woman between 45 and 65 years old in good health and CMV-seropositive.

The CDR3 loop is CASSPPGGGEKLFF. The CDR3 DNA is TGTGCCAGCAGCCCCCCCGGAGGGGGCGAAAAACTGTTTTTT. The rearrangement uses TRBV7-9 and TRBJ1-4; TRBD1 matches 7 bases. V trimming: 5 bases; J trimming: 8 bases; junction bases outside the gene matches: 8. The CDR3 runs to 14 residues. Germline V gene sequence: CDR1 SEHNR, CDR2 FQNEAQ (reference sequence).